Included here is one TCR beta chain sequence, with context. Antigen: not known. V lost 0 bases and J 10 bases, leaving 17 bases between the germline ends. The CDR3 is made up of 15 amino acids. Germline CDR1 SGHRS, CDR2 YFSETQ. This entry belongs to a study of blood T cells in healthy people across ages. General study points: A strong correlation was seen between TCR beta diversity and naive T cell percentage. Among T cells, TCR beta diversity per million cells dropped roughly linearly as age rose.

Alongside a J-beta primer mix, a sample-barcoded 5' primer served in a second PCR lasting about 7 to 11 cycles. TCRdb re-analysed the 5' RACE reads in MiXCR, keeping a single row per CDR3 protein. The sample records about 1.5 million distinct CDR3 sequences, roughly 43% being singletons. The TCR was taken from a woman aged 18-30 years in good health. The sample taken for sequencing was blood. This sequence joins TRBV5-1 and TRBJ2-1; no definite D call. CDR3 amino acids: CASSLAPDPSYEQFF. CDR3 nucleotides: TGCGCCAGCAGCTTGGCCCCGGACCCCTCCTACGAGCAGTTCTTC.